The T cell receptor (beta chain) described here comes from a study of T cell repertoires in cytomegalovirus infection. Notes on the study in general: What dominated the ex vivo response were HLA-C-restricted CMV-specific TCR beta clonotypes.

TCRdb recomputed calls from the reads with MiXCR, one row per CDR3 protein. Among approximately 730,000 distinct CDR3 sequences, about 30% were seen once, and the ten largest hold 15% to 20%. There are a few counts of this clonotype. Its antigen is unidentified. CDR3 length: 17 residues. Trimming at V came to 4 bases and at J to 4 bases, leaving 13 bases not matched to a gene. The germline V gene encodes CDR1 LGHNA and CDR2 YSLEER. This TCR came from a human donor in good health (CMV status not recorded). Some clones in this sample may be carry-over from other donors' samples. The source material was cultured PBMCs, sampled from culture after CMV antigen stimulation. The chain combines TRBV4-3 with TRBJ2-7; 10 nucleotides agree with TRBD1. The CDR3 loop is CASSPGWGDRGLYEQYF. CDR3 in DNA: TGCGCCAGCAGCCCGGGATGGGGGGACAGGGGCCTATACGAGCAGTACTTC.